This T cell receptor (beta chain) was profiled in a study of CD8+ T cells in alopecia areata. Trimming pared 7 bases from V and 2 bases from J, leaving 18 bases between. CDR3 length: 15 residues. The germline V gene has CDR1 LGHNA and CDR2 YNFKEQ. Turning to this clone: What it binds is unknown.

The treatment: oral pan-JAK inhibitor, 5-10 mg twice daily. The investigators collected lesional scalp punch biopsies and peripheral blood from alopecia areata patients. Findings of the study overall: Throughout tofacitinib, many expanded lesional clones continued to persist in scalp and blood.

The sequencing template was cDNA reverse transcribed from extracted RNA. The data were produced by immunoSEQ multiplex PCR, yet TCRdb's version contains in-frame clones alone and is incomplete. The sample contains approximately 190,000 clones, roughly 60% of which appear only once. The receptor was derived from a human donor with alopecia areata. The input for sequencing was CD4+ T cells sorted from blood, taken at week 24, from a patient treated with tofacitinib. The chain links TRBV4-2 to TRBJ2-7, with D perhaps matching TRBD2 (5 bases). CDR3 in amino acids: CASTSEGSGPYEQYF. The CDR3 nucleotides are TGTGCCAGCACCAGCGAAGGGAGCGGTCCCTACGAGCAGTACTTC.